The 23 T cell receptor beta chains below come from one sample, sequenced in a study of blood T cell repertoires in COVID-19. The repertoire was sequenced with immunoSEQ multiplex PCR; TCRdb's copy has only in-frame clones and lacks some. The table records about 270,000 clones, roughly 88% of them present only once. The sample taken for sequencing was PBMCs or T cells enriched from blood (not recorded which). The receptors derive from a woman in her forties with acute COVID-19.

The chain couples TRBV18 to TRBJ2-1; D uncertain. From germline, CDR1 is KGHSH and CDR2 LQKENI. V was trimmed by 4 bases and J by 5 bases, leaving 9 bases between them. The CDR3 length is 13 residues. CDR3 in amino acids: CASSQSANNEQFF. CDR3 nucleotides: TGTGCCAGCTCACAGAGCGCGAACAATGAGCAGTTCTTC.

The chain links TRBV4-1 to TRBJ2-5, with D maybe TRBD2 (6 bases). The CDR3 has 16 amino acids. From germline, CDR1 is MGHRA and CDR2 YSYEKL. The germline V and J ends were trimmed by 5 bases and 0 bases, with 16 bases remaining between them. This CDR3 is CASSYASGGNQETQYF. CDR3 DNA sequence: TGCGCCAGCAGCTACGCCTCAGGAGGGAACCAAGAGACCCAGTACTTC.

This clone was counted only a few times. This chain joins TRBV6-1 and TRBJ1-2, with D tentatively TRBD1 (6 bases). Deletions cut 3 bases from V and 5 bases from J, with 22 bases between. There are 17 residues in the CDR3. Germline-derived CDR1 and CDR2 are MNHNS and SASEGT. The CDR3 reads CASSEGMPGGLVYGYTF. The CDR3 nucleotides read TGTGCCAGCAGTGAGGGGATGCCGGGGGGGCTGGTTTATGGCTACACCTTC.

The chain links TRBV19 to TRBJ2-3; 9 bases fit TRBD2. V trimming: 6 bases; J trimming: 1 base; junction bases outside the gene matches: 14. The CDR3 is 18 amino acids. Germline CDR1 is LNHDA and CDR2 is SQIVND (reference sequence). CDR3 residues: CASRRQIAGALGTDTQYF. CDR3 nucleotide sequence: TGTGCCAGTAGGAGGCAAATAGCGGGGGCCCTCGGCACAGATACGCAGTATTTT.

V usage is TRBV5-1 and J usage is TRBJ2-3; TRBD2 aligns across 9 bases. The CDR3 contains 17 residues. CDR1 and CDR2 (germline): SGHRS, YFSETQ. The junction had 8 bases not matched to a gene; V was cut back by 3 bases and J by 0 bases. The CDR3 region has the DNA TGCGCCAGCAGCTCTTACCGCGGGGGGGACAGCACAGATACGCAGTATTTT. Encoded protein: CASSSYRGGDSTDTQYF.

The chain recombines TRBV2 with TRBJ2-3; 9 bases line up with TRBD1. CDR3 length equals 14 residues. Germline CDR1 and CDR2: SNHLY and FYNNEI. Trimming at V came to 7 bases and at J to 1 base, leaving 3 bases not matched to a gene. CDR3 in amino acids: CASNRDRGTDTQYF. The CDR3 DNA reads as TGTGCCAGCAACCGGGACAGGGGCACAGATACGCAGTATTTT.

The chain recombines TRBV5-1 with TRBJ1-6; 9 bases align to TRBD1. This CDR3 comprises 16 residues. CDR1 SGHRS and CDR2 YFSETQ come from the germline V gene. J lost 5 bases, V lost 3 bases, and 6 bases had no gene match. The CDR3 region is CASSSGTGINNSPLHF. The CDR3 bases are TGCGCCAGCAGCTCCGGGACAGGGATCAATAATTCACCCCTCCACTTT.

V is TRBV5-1 and J is TRBJ1-6; TRBD1 matches at 8 bases. The trim removed 4 bases at V and 12 bases at J, leaving 9 bases unmatched. This CDR3 comprises 14 residues. The germline V gene encodes CDR1 SGHRS and CDR2 YFSETQ. The CDR3 nucleotides read TGCGCCAGCAGCCTTGGACAGGGTTTGGGACCCCTCCACTTT. Protein sequence: CASSLGQGLGPLHF.

CDR3 loop: CASSQTSGGAGEQFF. The CDR3 DNA follows: TGTGCCAGCAGCCAAACTAGCGGGGGGGCCGGGGAGCAGTTCTTC. The rearrangement links TRBV4-2 to TRBJ2-1; 13 bases line up with TRBD2. The CDR3 contains 15 residues. J lost 10 bases, V lost 2 bases, and 5 bases had no gene match. The V gene's germline CDR1 is LGHNA and CDR2 YNFKEQ.

The chain joins TRBV6-5 to TRBJ2-3; 9 nucleotides agree with TRBD2. The trim removed 4 bases at V and 3 bases at J, leaving 5 bases unmatched. CDR1 MNHEY and CDR2 SVGAGI come from the germline V gene. The CDR3 runs 15 residues. The CDR3: CASSSSGTGTDTQYF. DNA of the CDR3: TGTGCCAGCAGTTCTAGCGGGACCGGTACAGATACGCAGTATTTT.

The chain recombines TRBV4-1 with TRBJ1-2, with TRBD1 identical over 8 bases. The CDR3 runs to 15 residues. Germline V gives CDR1 MGHRA, CDR2 YSYEKL. With 3 bases clipped from V and 2 bases from J, the junction kept 5 bases outside the gene matches. The CDR3 DNA sequence: TGCGCCAGCAGCCACCGTGGACAGGGAAACTATGGCTACACCTTC. Protein sequence: CASSHRGQGNYGYTF.

V gene TRBV21-1 combines with J gene TRBJ1-1; no DNA check was done on the table's D call, TRBD1. TRBV21-1 is a pseudogene. This CDR3 contains 15 residues. The CDR3 loop is CASSKRDREDTEAFF. The CDR3 DNA reads as TGTGCCAGCAGCAAGCGGGACAGGGAGGACACTGAAGCTTTCTTT.

The chain links TRBV7-9 to TRBJ2-7; 7 bases match TRBD1. Per the germline V gene, CDR1 is SEHNR and CDR2 is FQNEAQ (reference sequence). After removal of 2 bases from V and 4 bases from J, the junction contained 8 bases not matched to a gene. CDR3 length equals 15 residues. The CDR3 DNA reads TGTGCCAGCAGCTTAATCCCCACAGGGGAGTACGAGCAGTACTTC. Protein: CASSLIPTGEYEQYF.

CDR3 DNA: TGCGCCAGCAGGAACGGGACAGGGAGGAATTCACCCCTCCACTTT. Amino acid sequence: CASRNGTGRNSPLHF. The chain couples TRBV5-1 to TRBJ1-6; TRBD1 agrees at 9 bases. V lost 5 bases to trimming and J lost 7 bases; unmatched junction nucleotides: 7. The CDR3 length is 15 residues. In germline, CDR1 is SGHRS, CDR2 YFSETQ.

The chain employs TRBV10-3 and TRBJ1-6; D is perhaps TRBD1 (5 bases). CDR3 length: 12 residues. The germline gives CDR1 ENHRY, CDR2 SYGVKD. Trimming cost V 7 bases and J 15 bases, with 16 bases left between them. The CDR3 DNA is TGTGCCATCAATGTAGCAGGGAAAAACCTCCACTTT. It is translated as CAINVAGKNLHF.

The chain couples TRBV18 to TRBJ2-1; a weak D match, TRBD1 (5 bases). Germline-derived CDR1 and CDR2 are KGHSH and LQKENI. The CDR3 totals 13 residues. Trimming shortened V by 3 bases and J by 13 bases, and 16 bases separated the two germline ends. As DNA, the CDR3 is TGTGCCAGCTCACCGAAAGATCAGGGTGAACAGTTCTTC. Translated, it gives CASSPKDQGEQFF.

V usage is TRBV7-2 and J usage is TRBJ2-3, with TRBD2 identical over 8 bases. Germline trimming cut 6 bases from V and 2 bases from J; bases unmatched to any gene: 7. The CDR3 is 15 amino acids. Looked up from germline, CDR1 is SGHTA and CDR2 is FQGNSA. CDR3 residues: CASRNSGTITDTQYF. CDR3 sequence (DNA): TGTGCCAGCAGAAATAGCGGGACGATCACAGATACGCAGTATTTT.

The rearrangement uses TRBV7-9 and TRBJ2-4; 7 bases line up with TRBD1. V lost 5 bases, J lost 8 bases, and 12 bases stayed unmatched. The germline CDR1 and CDR2 sequences are SEHNR and FQNEAQ (reference sequence). CDR3 size: 15 residues. The CDR3 sequence: CASSASDRPRDIQYF. In DNA form, the CDR3 reads TGTGCCAGCAGCGCCTCGGACAGGCCCAGAGACATTCAGTACTTC.

In its sample, this clone was seen once. This rearrangement joins TRBV4-1 to TRBJ2-1; TRBD1 is a possible D gene (6 bases). The germline V gene encodes CDR1 MGHRA and CDR2 YSYEKL. V was trimmed by 3 bases and J by 2 bases, leaving 14 bases between them. The CDR3 consists of 16 residues. CDR3 loop: CASSHEQGWTYNEQFF. The CDR3 DNA sequence: TGCGCCAGCAGCCATGAGCAGGGGTGGACCTACAATGAGCAGTTCTTC.

The chain is built from TRBV5-1 and TRBJ2-1, with TRBD2 matching over 13 bases. CDR3 length: 16 amino acids. The V segment lost 4 bases and the J segment 2 bases; nucleotides outside the gene matches: 3. Per the germline V gene, CDR1 is SGHRS and CDR2 is YFSETQ. CDR3 DNA: TGCGCCAGCAGCCTGGGACTAGCGGGACCCTACAATGAGCAGTTCTTC. It is translated as CASSLGLAGPYNEQFF.

This clone showed up just a few times. This chain uses TRBV9 with TRBJ1-2, with 9 bases fitting TRBD1. CDR3 length: 15 residues. After removal of 2 bases from V and 0 bases from J, the junction contained 2 bases not matched to a gene. CDR1 and CDR2 (germline): SGDLS, YYNGEE. The chain's CDR3 is CASSVGTGSNYGYTF. The CDR3, as DNA: TGTGCCAGCAGCGTGGGGACAGGGTCTAACTATGGCTACACCTTC.

As for this clone: At the DNA level, this CDR3 is encoded by other sequences in the same sample as well. The chain recombines TRBV5-1 with TRBJ2-5, with 8 bases matching TRBD1. Germline trimming cut 4 bases from V and 5 bases from J; bases unmatched to any gene: 4. The germline V gene encodes CDR1 SGHRS and CDR2 YFSETQ. The CDR3 sequence is 13 residues long. CDR3 sequence (DNA): TGCGCCAGCAGCCTAGGACAGGGTGAGACCCAGTACTTC. Its translation is CASSLGQGETQYF.

The gene calls are TRBV20-1 and TRBJ2-3; D remains ambiguous. The CDR3 loop spans 11 amino acids. V was shortened by 7 bases and J by 3 bases, with 8 bases between the two germline ends. CDR1 is DFQATT, CDR2 SNEGSKA, per germline (reference sequence). The CDR3 protein is CSGGVTDTQYF. CDR3 coding DNA: TGCAGTGGCGGCGTTACAGATACGCAGTATTTT.